The next 9 T cell receptor beta chains were all read from a single sample in a study of blood T cell repertoires in COVID-19. Assay: immunoSEQ multiplex PCR; the TCRdb copy retains only in-frame clones and omits some. The top ten clones hold around 12% of a sample with 280,000 or so clones, over 75% of them seen once. Sequencing was performed on peripheral blood. Receptors originate from an older woman with acute or convalescent COVID-19.

The J gene is TRBJ1-4, the V gene TRBV4-2; 7 bases line up with TRBD1. This CDR3 region has 18 residues. Trimming cost V 4 bases and J 7 bases; bases outside gene matches: 18. In germline, CDR1 is LGHNA, CDR2 YNFKEQ. DNA of the CDR3: TGTGCCAGCAGCCTCGAAACCTCCAGACAGGGCTATGGTGAAAAACTGTTTTTT. It encodes CASSLETSRQGYGEKLFF.

The chain uses TRBV11-3 and TRBJ2-3; a possible D gene is TRBD1 (6 bases). The germline CDR1 and CDR2 sequences are SGHNT and YENEEA. Between the trimmed V and J ends, which lost 4 bases and 4 bases, there was a span of 12 bases. The CDR3 totals 14 residues. CDR3: CASSSAAGADTQYF. Here the CDR3 DNA reads TGTGCCAGCAGCTCCGCGGCAGGGGCAGATACGCAGTATTTT.

Only a few counts were recorded for this clone. Other DNA sequences in this specimen translate into the identical CDR3. The J gene is TRBJ1-5, the V gene TRBV18; 8 bases fit TRBD1. The CDR3 runs to 13 residues. Per the germline V gene, CDR1 is KGHSH and CDR2 is LQKENI. Trimming cost V 6 bases and J 6 bases; bases outside gene matches: 4. CDR3 nucleotides: TGTGCCAGCTCCCCAGGGGGCGGTCAGCCCCAGCATTTT. Its protein product is CASSPGGGQPQHF.

The chain joins TRBV12-5 to TRBJ2-7, with TRBD2 identical over 7 bases. V lost 9 bases and J lost 7; bases outside the gene matches: 9. Germline values: CDR1 LGHNT, CDR2 FRNRAP. The CDR3 extends over 12 amino acids. The CDR3 coding sequence is TGTGCTAGCGGACCTGGGGGAGGGGAGCAGTACTTC. Translating gives CASGPGGGEQYF.

CDR3 in DNA: TGTGCCAGCAGCTTTGGGAACCGGGACAGGGTAAATGGCTACACCTTC. Its translation is CASSFGNRDRVNGYTF. J is TRBJ1-2 and V is TRBV7-2, with TRBD1 identical over 9 bases. After removal of 3 bases from V and 6 bases from J, the junction contained 11 bases not matched to a gene. The CDR3 extends over 16 amino acids. Germline lookup yields CDR1 SGHTA and CDR2 FQGNSA.

This clone showed up just a few times. V and J are TRBV5-6 and TRBJ2-1; TRBD1 matches at 8 bases. The CDR3 contains 19 residues. Germline CDR1 SGHDT, CDR2 YYEEEE. The V and J ends lost 5 bases and 2 bases, in that order; junction bases with no gene match: 18. In DNA form, the CDR3 reads TGTGCCAGCAGTTTAAGGACAGGGTCTTCGGTGCGCCCCTACAATGAGCAGTTCTTC. Encoded protein: CASSLRTGSSVRPYNEQFF.

The chain has TRBV4-3 and TRBJ1-1; TRBD1 matches 7 bases. Germline V lookup: CDR1 LGHNA, CDR2 YSLEER. CDR3 size: 14 residues. J gave up 3 bases and V 4 bases, and 5 bases lay outside the gene matches. This chain's CDR3 is CASSLSTGDTEAFF. CDR3 coding DNA: TGCGCCAGCAGCCTCTCCACAGGGGACACTGAAGCTTTCTTT.

V and J are TRBV4-1 and TRBJ2-7; 9 bases are a match to TRBD2. V gave up 2 bases and J gave up 3 bases; unmatched junction bases: 5. This CDR3 has 15 amino acids. Germline CDR1 reads MGHRA; CDR2 reads YSYEKL. DNA for the CDR3: TGCGCCAGCAGCCAACTAGCGGGAAGCCACTACGAGCAGTACTTC. This encodes CASSQLAGSHYEQYF.

This chain joins TRBV13 and TRBJ2-7, with 7 bases aligning to TRBD2. Germline V CDR1 and CDR2: PRHDT, FYEKMQ (reference sequence). V dropped 5 bases and J dropped 0; count of bases not matched to a gene: 7. The CDR3 is 15 amino acids. The CDR3 nucleotides are TGTGCCAGCAGCCGGTTAGGGGACTACTCCTACGAGCAGTACTTC. Translation gives CASSRLGDYSYEQYF.